These 25 T cell receptor beta chains came from one sample sequenced in a study of metastatic and nonmetastatic thyroid tumors. TCRdb re-called clones via MiXCR from the PCR reads. The sample holds 25,000 to 35,000 clones; about a sixth are singletons and the top ten take approximately 4.5%. No treatment had been given to any patient before thyroid surgery. Sequencing was done on a sample of blood. The receptors stem from a female donor with papillary thyroid cancer or a benign thyroid nodule (not recorded which). Some clones in this sample may be carry-over from other donors' samples.

This sequence joins TRBV11-3 and TRBJ1-1, with D unresolved. V was shortened by 1 base and J by 1 base, with 7 bases between the two germline ends. This CDR3 contains 14 residues. CDR1 is SGHNT, CDR2 YENEEA, per germline. DNA for the CDR3: TGTGCCAGCAGCTTAGGGGGAGGGAACACTGAAGCTTTCTTT. This gives the protein CASSLGGGNTEAFF. Looking up the rest from reference TRBV11-3 and TRBJ1-1 gives the full variable domain: EAGVVQSPRYKIIEKKQPVAFWCNPISGHNTLYWYLQNLGQGPELLIRYENEEAVDDSQLPKDRFSAERLKGVDSTLKIQPAELGDSAVYLCASSLGGGNTEAFFGQGTRLTVV.

This chain links TRBV19 with TRBJ1-1, with unresolved D. V was shortened by 3 bases and J by 6 bases, with 11 bases between the two germline ends. This CDR3 has 13 residues. The V gene's germline CDR1 is LNHDA and CDR2 SQIVND (reference sequence). CDR3 sequence: CASSIRRHAEAFF. In nucleotides, the CDR3 is TGTGCCAGTAGTATCAGACGGCACGCTGAAGCTTTCTTT. Supplemented by reference TRBV19 and TRBJ1-1, the full variable domain reads DGGITQSPKYLFRKEGQNVTLSCEQNLNHDAMYWYRQDPGQGLRLIYYSQIVNDFQKGDIAEGYSVSREKKESFPLTVTSAQKNPTAFYLCASSIRRHAEAFFGQGTRLTVV.

The rearrangement uses TRBV11-2 and TRBJ2-1; the D gene is possibly TRBD2 (6 bases). V lost 5 bases and J 4 bases, leaving 21 bases between the germline ends. The CDR3 totals 17 residues. CDR1 is SGHAT and CDR2 is FQNNGV in the germline V gene. In DNA, the CDR3 is TGTGCCAGCAGCAACCTCATCTCCCCGGGAGCGTACAATGAGCAGTTCTTC. It codes for CASSNLISPGAYNEQFF.

In this sample, this clone turned up many times. Other DNA sequences in this specimen translate into the identical CDR3. This sequence joins TRBV5-1 and TRBJ2-2; 12 bases fit TRBD2. V shed 4 bases, J shed 6 bases, and the junction held 7 bases outside the gene matches. Germline V lookup: CDR1 SGHRS, CDR2 YFSETQ. CDR3 length: 16 residues. The CDR3 coding sequence is TGCGCCAGCAGCGGCAGACTAGCGGGGGATGCCGGGGAGCTGTTTTTT. Its protein product is CASSGRLAGDAGELFF.

The rearrangement uses TRBV5-1 and TRBJ2-2; D gene unclear. Germline CDR1 and CDR2: SGHRS and YFSETQ. The V gene lost 1 base and the J gene lost 5 bases, with 6 bases spanning the gap. This CDR3 region has 13 residues. The chain's CDR3 is CASSLWGTGELFF. CDR3 nucleotide sequence: TGCGCCAGCAGCTTGTGGGGTACCGGGGAGCTGTTTTTT.

Comments on this clone: A read error may account for a junction end that differs from germline. Within the sample, other DNA sequences also encode this same CDR3. V and J are TRBV5-1 and TRBJ1-2; D is undetermined. Germline V gene sequence: CDR1 SGHRS, CDR2 YFSETQ. The CDR3 spans 14 residues. The CDR3 spells CASSPAERNYGYTF. CDR3 DNA: TGCGCCAGCAGCCCGGCCGAGAGAAACTATGGCTACACGTTC.

On this clone: The sample holds other DNA sequences that translate to the same CDR3. This sequence joins TRBV6-1 and TRBJ1-1, with 8 bases lining up with TRBD1. Germline V gene lookup returns CDR1 MNHNS and CDR2 SASEGT. V lost 9 bases, J lost 5 bases, and 14 bases stayed unmatched. This CDR3 has 15 amino acids. DNA for the CDR3: TGTGCCAGTGGGCCCGGACAGGGTGCTTTGACTGAAGCTTTCTTT. Protein sequence: CASGPGQGALTEAFF.

This clone was detected many times. The CDR3 reads CASGGSYNEQFF. CDR3 coding DNA: TGTGCCAGCGGAGGCTCCTACAATGAGCAGTTCTTC. The chain recombines TRBV7-9 with TRBJ2-1; D may be TRBD2 (5 bases). From germline, CDR1 is SEHNR and CDR2 FQNEAQ (reference sequence). Trimming removed 8 bases at V and 0 bases at J, with 5 bases between. This CDR3 is built from 12 residues.

This clone was found many times. An end of the junction does not agree with germline; a read error may underlie this. The same CDR3 arises from other DNA sequences in this sample as well. The chain joins TRBV2 to TRBJ2-6; 14 nucleotides line up with TRBD2. The CDR3 is 19 amino acids. The germline V gene encodes CDR1 SNHLY and CDR2 FYNNEI. The CDR3 reads CASSAGLAGARSGANVLTF. DNA of the CDR3: TGTGCCAGCAGTGCGGGACTAGCGGGGGCCCGCTCTGGGGCCAACGTCCTGACCTTC.

The rearrangement joins TRBV18 to TRBJ1-1; D perhaps matches TRBD1 (5 bases). V lost 2 bases, J lost 4 bases, and 17 bases lay in between. Germline V gene data show CDR1 as KGHSH and CDR2 as LQKENI. The CDR3 runs to 16 residues. CDR3 sequence reads: CASSPMGRGSGTEAFF. CDR3 nucleotides: TGTGCCAGCTCACCAATGGGACGGGGGAGTGGCACTGAAGCTTTCTTT.

The sample holds many counts of this clone. The chain links TRBV10-1 to TRBJ2-1; TRBD2 aligns across 10 bases. Trimming removed 3 bases from V and 0 bases from J; junction bases left unmatched: 5. The CDR3 sequence is 17 residues long. Germline CDR1 and CDR2: WNHNN and SYGVQD (reference sequence). The CDR3 coding sequence is TGCGCCAGCAGTGAAAATAGCGGGAGGTTCTCCTACAATGAGCAGTTCTTC. Protein sequence: CASSENSGRFSYNEQFF.

This clone was seen ten or more times. The chain has TRBV5-1 and TRBJ2-1; 10 bases map to TRBD1. In germline, CDR1 is SGHRS, CDR2 YFSETQ. The CDR3 consists of 14 residues. V shed 4 bases, J shed 9 bases, and the junction held 7 bases outside the gene matches. For the CDR3, the DNA is TGCGCCAGCAGCCTCGGACAGGGGGACGGTGAGCAGTTCTTC. Its translation is CASSLGQGDGEQFF. The variable domain in full, with the rest retrieved from reference TRBV5-1 and TRBJ2-1, is KAGVTQTPRYLIKTRGQQVTLSCSPISGHRSVSWYQQTPGQGLQFLFEYFSETQRNKGNFPGRFSGRQFSNSRSEMNVSTLELGDSALYLCASSLGQGDGEQFFGPGTRLTVL.

This clone appeared many times. The chain combines TRBV7-6 with TRBJ2-1; the D gene is possibly TRBD1 (6 bases). Trimming removed 0 bases from V and 4 bases from J, with 16 bases in between. The CDR3 extends over 17 amino acids. Germline CDR1 SGHVS, CDR2 FNYEAQ. CDR3 protein: CASSLAGTAQGYNEQFF. Here the CDR3 DNA reads TGTGCCAGCAGCTTAGCCGGCACAGCCCAGGGGTACAATGAGCAGTTCTTC.

This clone is categorized as medium-sized. The rearrangement joins TRBV6-1 to TRBJ1-5; D might be TRBD1 (5 bases). The length of the CDR3 is 14 residues. The germline gives CDR1 MNHNS, CDR2 SASEGT. V was pared by 6 bases and J by 8 bases, with 17 bases between. CDR3 region: CASSRGASLEPQHF. In DNA, the CDR3 is TGTGCCAGCAGCCGAGGGGCTTCTTTGGAGCCCCAGCATTTT.

This clone was seen ten or more times. The rearrangement joins TRBV5-4 to TRBJ1-6; no clear D gene. Germline assignment: CDR1 SGHNT and CDR2 YYREEE (reference sequence). This CDR3 has 13 amino acids. Trimming took off 3 bases at V and 9 bases at J, with 10 bases between the two ends. CDR3 nucleotides: TGTGCCAGCAGCTCTATAGAGCTTTCACCCCTCCACTTT. Amino acids: CASSSIELSPLHF.

This clone was observed at least ten times. The V call is TRBV20-1, the J call TRBJ2-7; 7 bases line up with TRBD1. Trimming removed 2 bases from V and 3 bases from J; junction bases left unmatched: 7. Germline V lookup: CDR1 DFQATT, CDR2 SNEGSKA (reference sequence). This CDR3 contains 14 residues. CDR3 sequence: CSARNRDRLYEQYF. For the CDR3, the DNA is TGCAGTGCTAGAAACCGGGACAGACTCTACGAGCAGTACTTC.

Details on this clone: This may be a read error: a much more frequent sequence differs by one nucleotide. The same CDR3 arises from other DNA sequences in this sample as well. This sequence joins TRBV4-1 and TRBJ2-1; TRBD2 matches 8 bases. V lost 1 base and J lost 7; bases outside the gene matches: 6. Germline CDR1 MGHRA, CDR2 YSYEKL. This CDR3 contains 15 residues. This CDR3 is CASSQVGRERNEQFF. The DNA of the CDR3 is TGCGCCAGCAGCCAAGTCGGGAGGGAGCGGAATGAGCAGTTCTTC.

This clone was counted ten times or more. A much larger clone sits a single nucleotide away, making a read error possible. Since the CDR3 does not end with the conserved phenylalanine or tryptophan, this likely comes from a read error. The genes are TRBV5-1 and TRBJ2-3; D remains unclear. CDR3 length equals 14 residues. The V end was cut by 1 base, the J end by 3 bases, with 9 bases between. Germline V gene lookup returns CDR1 SGHRS and CDR2 YFSETQ. The CDR3 DNA reads TGCGCCAGCAGCTTGTACGGCTCGACAGATACGCAGTATTCT. This sequence encodes CASSLYGSTDTQYS.

This clone was seen ten or more times. The V call is TRBV7-9, the J call TRBJ1-1; no firm D call. The V and J ends lost 0 bases and 0 bases respectively, with 5 bases between them. CDR3 length equals 14 residues. The germline V gene encodes CDR1 SEHNR and CDR2 FQNEAQ (reference sequence). The CDR3 is CASSLAALNTEAFF. CDR3 coding DNA: TGTGCCAGCAGCTTAGCGGCCCTGAACACTGAAGCTTTCTTT.

The sample holds many counts of this clone. This sequence joins TRBV27 and TRBJ2-2, with 14 bases matching TRBD2. CDR3 length equals 17 residues. Germline V gives CDR1 MNHEY, CDR2 SMNVEV (reference sequence). V gave up 5 bases and J gave up 5 bases; unmatched junction bases: 7. CDR3 region: CASSGGGLAGVTGELFF. DNA for the CDR3: TGTGCCAGCAGTGGAGGGGGACTAGCGGGAGTGACCGGGGAGCTGTTTTTT.

Sample share makes this clone medium-sized (0.01 to 0.1%). V usage is TRBV12-3 or TRBV12-4 and J usage is TRBJ2-1; the D call may be TRBD1 or TRBD2 (5 bases each). V lost 5 bases and J lost 3, with 11 bases in between. This CDR3 is 14 amino acids long. CDR3 DNA sequence: TGTGCCAGCAGTAGCCGGGACCTCTACAATGAGCAGTTCTTC. This codes for CASSSRDLYNEQFF.

This clone appeared many times. The chain links TRBV5-4 to TRBJ2-7; the match to TRBD2 covers 10 bases. V was pared by 4 bases and J by 4 bases, with 5 bases of the junction left unmatched. The germline CDR1 and CDR2 sequences are SGHNT and YYREEE (reference sequence). The CDR3 totals 14 residues. DNA of the CDR3: TGTGCCAGCAGCCCGTCTAGCGGGGGATACGAGCAGTACTTC. Translation gives CASSPSSGGYEQYF.

This clone was seen at least ten times. The chain carries TRBV28 and TRBJ2-5; 9 bases fit TRBD1. The CDR3 contains 15 residues. The junction had 6 bases not matched to a gene; V was cut back by 2 bases and J by 5 bases. Germline CDR1 is MDHEN and CDR2 is SYDVKM. In DNA form, the CDR3 reads TGTGCCAGCAGTTTAGGGGGGACAGGGCGGGAGACCCAGTACTTC. This gives the protein CASSLGGTGRETQYF. The full variable domain, completed using reference TRBV28 and TRBJ2-5, is DVKVTQSSRYLVKRTGEKVFLECVQDMDHENMFWYRQDPGLGLRLIYFSYDVKMKEKGDIPEGYSVSREKKERFSLILESASTNQTSMYLCASSLGGTGRETQYFGPGTRLLVL.

This clone occurred many times. The rearrangement joins TRBV19 to TRBJ2-3; 12 bases are shared with TRBD2. This CDR3 contains 16 residues. The germline V gene has CDR1 LNHDA and CDR2 SQIVND (reference sequence). V lost 9 bases and J lost 2; bases outside the gene matches: 9. CDR3 sequence: CASTSGRLWSTDTQYF. Here the CDR3 DNA reads TGTGCCAGCACTAGCGGGAGGTTATGGTCCACAGATACGCAGTATTTT.

This clone was observed a handful of times. The chain carries TRBV5-4 and TRBJ1-3; maybe TRBD1 (5 bases). V was pared by 5 bases and J by 0 bases, with 12 bases between. In germline, CDR1 is SGHNT, CDR2 YYREEE (reference sequence). This CDR3 comprises 15 residues. CDR3 amino acids: CASSLGAYSGNTIYF. The DNA of the CDR3 is TGTGCCAGCAGTCTTGGGGCCTACTCTGGAAACACCATATATTTT.